This section outlines one TCR beta chain sequence together with its context. Sequencing of TCR beta covered CD8+ and CD4+ T cells obtained from blood. This record comes from a study of CD8 T cells in Susac syndrome. CDR1 is LGHDT, CDR2 YNNKEL, per germline (reference sequence). The J segment lost 0 bases and the V segment lost 2 bases, leaving 7 bases of the junction unmatched. The CDR3 consists of 18 residues. Reverse transcription used about 0.45 to 1 ug RNA and random hexamers. A multiplex approach, immunoSEQ multiplex PCR, amplified TCR beta CDR3 across 54 Vbeta and 13 Jbeta. TCRdb redid the calling of the immunoSEQ multiplex PCR reads with MiXCR, one entry per CDR3 protein. The sample yields hundreds of thousands of distinct CDR3 sequences, just under 95% seen once.

V usage is TRBV3-1 and J usage is TRBJ2-5; 12 bases line up with TRBD2. The sample taken for sequencing was CD4+ T cells from PBMCs. This TCR was sampled from a human donor with multiple sclerosis. CDR3 loop: CASSQNHRLAGDQETQYF. The CDR3 nucleotides read TGTGCCAGCAGCCAAAACCATAGACTAGCGGGGGACCAAGAGACCCAGTACTTC.